This T cell receptor beta chain was retrieved from a study of blood T cell repertoires in COVID-19. In the original processing: Nucleated cell number was recorded as an estimate derived from reference gene primer amplification. Assay: immunoSEQ multiplex PCR; the TCRdb copy retains only in-frame clones and omits some. V and J calls and clone size are as listed in that table; D and trimming were resolved from the DNA. The sample contains 290,000 or so clones, approximately 90% of which appear only once. Enrolled during active infection, Seattle patients were then followed longitudinally. Germline V lookup: CDR1 LGHDT, CDR2 YNNKEL (reference sequence). The CDR3 runs to 11 residues. V was trimmed by 2 bases and J by 6 bases, leaving 5 bases between them.

Source material: peripheral blood. This TCR derives from a woman in her twenties or thirties with COVID-19, enrolled during active disease. The V call is TRBV3-1 (or the pseudogene TRBV3-2), the J call TRBJ2-7, with D hard to call. Here the CDR3 DNA reads TGTGCCAGCAGCCAAAAGAGCGAGCAGTACTTC. Translating it yields CASSQKSEQYF.